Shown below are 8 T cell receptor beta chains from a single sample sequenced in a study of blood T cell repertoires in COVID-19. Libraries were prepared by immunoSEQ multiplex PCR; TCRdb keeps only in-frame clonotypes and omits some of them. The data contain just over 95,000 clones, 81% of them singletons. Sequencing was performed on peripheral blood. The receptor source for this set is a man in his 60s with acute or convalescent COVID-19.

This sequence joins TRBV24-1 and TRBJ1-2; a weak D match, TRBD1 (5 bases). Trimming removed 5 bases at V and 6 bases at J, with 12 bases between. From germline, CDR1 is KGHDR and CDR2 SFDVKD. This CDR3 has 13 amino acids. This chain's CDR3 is CATSARTTHGYTF. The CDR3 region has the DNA TGTGCCACCAGTGCCCGGACAACCCATGGCTACACCTTC.

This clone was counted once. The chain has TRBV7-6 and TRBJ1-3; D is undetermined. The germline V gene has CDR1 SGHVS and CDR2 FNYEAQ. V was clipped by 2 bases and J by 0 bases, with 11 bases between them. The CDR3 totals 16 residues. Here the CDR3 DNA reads TGTGCCAGCAGCTTAAGCCCGGGATCCTCTGGAAACACCATATATTTT. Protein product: CASSLSPGSSGNTIYF.

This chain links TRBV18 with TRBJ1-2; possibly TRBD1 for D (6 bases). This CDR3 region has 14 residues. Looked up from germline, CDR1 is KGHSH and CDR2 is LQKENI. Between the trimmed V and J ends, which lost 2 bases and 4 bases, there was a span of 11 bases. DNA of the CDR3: TGTGCCAGCTCACCAAACACAGGGTCCTATGGCTACACCTTC. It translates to CASSPNTGSYGYTF.

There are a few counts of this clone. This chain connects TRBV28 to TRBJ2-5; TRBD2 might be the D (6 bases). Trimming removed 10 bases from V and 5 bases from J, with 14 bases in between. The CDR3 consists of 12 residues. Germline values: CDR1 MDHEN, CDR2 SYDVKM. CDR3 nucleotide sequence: TGTGCCACCCAGACTAGTTTGGAGACCCAGTACTTC. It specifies CATQTSLETQYF.

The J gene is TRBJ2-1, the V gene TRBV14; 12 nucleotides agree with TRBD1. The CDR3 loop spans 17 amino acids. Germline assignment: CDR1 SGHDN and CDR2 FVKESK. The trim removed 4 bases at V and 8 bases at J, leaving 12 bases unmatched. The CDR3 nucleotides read TGTGCCAGCAGCCGGTTTGGGGGGACAGGGGGCGCAGATGAGCAGTTCTTC. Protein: CASSRFGGTGGADEQFF.

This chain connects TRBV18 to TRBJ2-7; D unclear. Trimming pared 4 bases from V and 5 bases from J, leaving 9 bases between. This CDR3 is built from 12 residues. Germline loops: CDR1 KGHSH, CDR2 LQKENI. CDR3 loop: CASSLVADEQYF. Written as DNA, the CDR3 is TGTGCCAGCTCACTGGTGGCAGACGAGCAGTACTTC.

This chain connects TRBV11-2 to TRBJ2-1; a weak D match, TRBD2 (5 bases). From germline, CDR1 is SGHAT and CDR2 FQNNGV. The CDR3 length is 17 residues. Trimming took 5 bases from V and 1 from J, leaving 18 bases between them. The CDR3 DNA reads TGTGCCAGCAGCCGGTCCCCGATGCTAGCTTCCTACAATGAGCAGTTCTTC. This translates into CASSRSPMLASYNEQFF.

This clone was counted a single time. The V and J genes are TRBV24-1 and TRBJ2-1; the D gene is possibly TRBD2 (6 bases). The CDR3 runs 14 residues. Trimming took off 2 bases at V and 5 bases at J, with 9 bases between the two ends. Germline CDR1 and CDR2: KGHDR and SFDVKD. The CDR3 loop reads CATSDSRTNNEQFF. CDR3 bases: TGTGCCACCAGTGATTCCCGGACTAACAATGAGCAGTTCTTC.